These 2 T cell receptor beta chains share one sample of origin, sequenced in a study of Ad26.COV2.S vaccination and SARS-CoV-2 variants. Libraries were prepared by immunoSEQ multiplex PCR; TCRdb keeps only in-frame clonotypes and omits some of them. The profile covers roughly 380,000 clones, with 92% appearing a single time and about 3.9% taken by the ten largest. Material: peripheral blood, obtained after recovery from COVID-19. These receptors were obtained from a human donor who had recovered from COVID-19.

The genes are TRBV6-4 and TRBJ2-3, with D possibly matching TRBD1 (6 bases). CDR3 length: 16 amino acids. Trimming pared 0 bases from V and 0 bases from J, leaving 10 bases between. Per germline, CDR1 MRHNA and CDR2 SNTAGT. The CDR3 nucleotides are TGTGCCAGCAGTGACTCCCAGGGGAGTAGCACAGATACGCAGTATTTT. Translating gives CASSDSQGSSTDTQYF.

The chain uses TRBV7-2 and TRBJ1-2; D perhaps matches TRBD1 (5 bases). Germline V gene lookup returns CDR1 SGHTA and CDR2 FQGNSA. Trimming left V 5 bases short and J 5 bases short, with 12 bases between. The CDR3 covers 13 residues. The CDR3 nucleotides read TGTGCCAGCAGCCGGGACCTCCTTTATGGCTACACCTTC. This translates into CASSRDLLYGYTF.